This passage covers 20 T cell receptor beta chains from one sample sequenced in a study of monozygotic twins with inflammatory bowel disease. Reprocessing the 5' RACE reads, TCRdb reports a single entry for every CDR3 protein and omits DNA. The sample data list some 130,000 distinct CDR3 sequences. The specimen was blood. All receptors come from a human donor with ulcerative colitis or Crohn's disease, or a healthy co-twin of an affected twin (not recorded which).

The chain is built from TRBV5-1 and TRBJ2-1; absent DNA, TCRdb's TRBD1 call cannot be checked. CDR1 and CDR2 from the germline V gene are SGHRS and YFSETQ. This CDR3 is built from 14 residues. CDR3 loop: CASSLDAGANEQFF. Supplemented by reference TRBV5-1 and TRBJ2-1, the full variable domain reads KAGVTQTPRYLIKTRGQQVTLSCSPISGHRSVSWYQQTPGQGLQFLFEYFSETQRNKGNFPGRFSGRQFSNSRSEMNVSTLELGDSALYLCASSLDAGANEQFFGPGTRLTVL.

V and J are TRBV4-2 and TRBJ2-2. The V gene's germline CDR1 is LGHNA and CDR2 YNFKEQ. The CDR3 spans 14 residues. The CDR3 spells CASSQPDSTGELFF.

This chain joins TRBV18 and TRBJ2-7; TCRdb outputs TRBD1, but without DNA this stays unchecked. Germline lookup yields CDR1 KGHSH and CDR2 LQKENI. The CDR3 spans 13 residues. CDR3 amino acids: CASSRDVVYEQYF.

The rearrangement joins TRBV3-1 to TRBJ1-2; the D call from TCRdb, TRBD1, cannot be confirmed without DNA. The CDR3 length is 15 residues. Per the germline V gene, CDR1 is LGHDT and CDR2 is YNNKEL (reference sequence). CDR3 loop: CASSQTGLANYGYTF.

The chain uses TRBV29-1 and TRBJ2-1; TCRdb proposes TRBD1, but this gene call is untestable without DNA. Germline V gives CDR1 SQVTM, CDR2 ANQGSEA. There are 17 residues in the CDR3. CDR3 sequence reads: CSVEGTGETWGYNEQFF.

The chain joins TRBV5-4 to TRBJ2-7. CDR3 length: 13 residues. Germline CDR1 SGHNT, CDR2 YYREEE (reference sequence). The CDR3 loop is CASSLDPQYEQYF.

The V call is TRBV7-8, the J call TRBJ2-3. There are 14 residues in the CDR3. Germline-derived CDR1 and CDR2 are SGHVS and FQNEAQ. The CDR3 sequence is CASSLDKFTDTQYF. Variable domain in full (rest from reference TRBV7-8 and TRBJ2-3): GAGVSQSPRYKVAKRGQDVALRCDPISGHVSLFWYQQALGQGPEFLTYFQNEAQLDKSGLPSDRFFAERPEGSVSTLKIQRTQQEDSAVYLCASSLDKFTDTQYFGPGTRLTVL.

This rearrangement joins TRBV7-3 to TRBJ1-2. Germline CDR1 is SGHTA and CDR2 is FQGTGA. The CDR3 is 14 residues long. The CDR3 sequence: CASSPSAGLYGYTF.

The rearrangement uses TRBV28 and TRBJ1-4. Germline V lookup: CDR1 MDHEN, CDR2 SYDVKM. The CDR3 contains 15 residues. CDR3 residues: CASSFVPGLNEKLFF.

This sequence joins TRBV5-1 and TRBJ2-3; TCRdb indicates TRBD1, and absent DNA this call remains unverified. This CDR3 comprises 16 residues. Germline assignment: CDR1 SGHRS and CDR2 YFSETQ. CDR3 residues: CASSFGGAGATDTQYF.

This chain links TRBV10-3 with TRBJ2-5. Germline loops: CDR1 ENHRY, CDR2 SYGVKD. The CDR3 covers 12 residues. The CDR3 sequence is CAISESGETQYF.

CDR3 sequence reads: CSAPSDRDPYEQYF. This rearrangement joins TRBV20-1 to TRBJ2-7; TCRdb designates TRBD1, a call that cannot be tested without DNA. Per germline, CDR1 DFQATT and CDR2 SNEGSKA (reference sequence). The CDR3 has 14 amino acids.

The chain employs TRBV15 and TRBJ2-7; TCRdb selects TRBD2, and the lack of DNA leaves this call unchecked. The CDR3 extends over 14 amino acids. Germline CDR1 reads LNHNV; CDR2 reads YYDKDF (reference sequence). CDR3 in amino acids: CATSGRDWSYEQYF.

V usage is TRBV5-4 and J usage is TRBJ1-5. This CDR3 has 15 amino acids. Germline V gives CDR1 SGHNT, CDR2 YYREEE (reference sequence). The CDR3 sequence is CASSIKGYSNQPQHF.

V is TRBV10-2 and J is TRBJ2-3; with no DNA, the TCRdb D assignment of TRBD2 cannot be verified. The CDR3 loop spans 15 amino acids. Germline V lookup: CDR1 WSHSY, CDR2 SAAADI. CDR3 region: CASRAPGSGPDTQYF.

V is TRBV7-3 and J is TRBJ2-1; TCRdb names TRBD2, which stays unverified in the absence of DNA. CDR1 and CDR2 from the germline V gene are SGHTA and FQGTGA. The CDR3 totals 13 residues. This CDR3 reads CASSLEWTSRQFF. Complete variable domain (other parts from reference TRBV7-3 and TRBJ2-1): GAGVSQTPSNKVTEKGKYVELRCDPISGHTALYWYRQSLGQGPEFLIYFQGTGAADDSGLPNDRFFAVRPEGSVSTLKIQRTERGDSAVYLCASSLEWTSRQFFGPGTRLTVL.

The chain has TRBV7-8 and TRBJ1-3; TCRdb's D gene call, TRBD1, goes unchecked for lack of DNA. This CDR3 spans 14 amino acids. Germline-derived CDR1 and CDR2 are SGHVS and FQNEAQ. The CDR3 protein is CASSLSTGQTTIYF.

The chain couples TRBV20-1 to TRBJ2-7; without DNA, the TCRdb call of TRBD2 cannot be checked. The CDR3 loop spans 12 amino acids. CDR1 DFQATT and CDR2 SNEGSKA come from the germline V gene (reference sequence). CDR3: CSTPTILGEQYF.

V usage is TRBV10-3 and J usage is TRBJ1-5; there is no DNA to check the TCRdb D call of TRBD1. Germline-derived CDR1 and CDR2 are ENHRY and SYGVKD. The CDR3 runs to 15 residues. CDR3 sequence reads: CAISEGEVSNQPQHF.

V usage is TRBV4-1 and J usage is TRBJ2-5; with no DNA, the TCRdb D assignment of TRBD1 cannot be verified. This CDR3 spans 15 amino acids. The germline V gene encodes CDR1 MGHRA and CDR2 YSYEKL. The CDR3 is CASSPRTAGEETQYF.